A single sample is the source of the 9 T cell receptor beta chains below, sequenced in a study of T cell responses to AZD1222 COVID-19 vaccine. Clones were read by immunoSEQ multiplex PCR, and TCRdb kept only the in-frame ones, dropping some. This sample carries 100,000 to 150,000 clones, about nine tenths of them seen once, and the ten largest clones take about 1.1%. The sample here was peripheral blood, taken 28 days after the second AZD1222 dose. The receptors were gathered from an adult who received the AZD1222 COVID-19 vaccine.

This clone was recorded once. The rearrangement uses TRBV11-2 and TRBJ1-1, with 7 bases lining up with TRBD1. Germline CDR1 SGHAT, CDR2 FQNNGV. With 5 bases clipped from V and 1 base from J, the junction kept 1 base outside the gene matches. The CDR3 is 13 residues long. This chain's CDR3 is CASSHRGNTEAFF. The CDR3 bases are TGTGCCAGCAGCCACAGGGGGAACACTGAAGCTTTCTTT.

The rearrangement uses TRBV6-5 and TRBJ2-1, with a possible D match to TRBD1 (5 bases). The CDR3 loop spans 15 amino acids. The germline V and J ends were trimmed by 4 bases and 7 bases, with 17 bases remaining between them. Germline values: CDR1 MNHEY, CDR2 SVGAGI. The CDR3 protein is CASSFRAPSGNEQFF. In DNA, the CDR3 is TGTGCCAGCAGTTTCCGGGCCCCCTCAGGGAATGAGCAGTTCTTC.

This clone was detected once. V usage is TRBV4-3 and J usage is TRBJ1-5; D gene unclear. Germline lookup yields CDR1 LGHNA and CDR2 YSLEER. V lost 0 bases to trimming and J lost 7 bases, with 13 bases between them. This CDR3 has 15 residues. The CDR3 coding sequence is TGCGCCAGCAGCCAAGACCGGGGTTTCGGGCAGCCCCAGCATTTT. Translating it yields CASSQDRGFGQPQHF.

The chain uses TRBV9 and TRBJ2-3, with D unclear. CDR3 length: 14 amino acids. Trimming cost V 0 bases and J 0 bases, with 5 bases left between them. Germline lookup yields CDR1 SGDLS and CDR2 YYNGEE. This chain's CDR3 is CASSVVSSTDTQYF. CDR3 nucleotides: TGTGCCAGCAGCGTAGTATCTAGCACAGATACGCAGTATTTT.

The CDR3 loop reads CASSSGTTNYGYTF. The CDR3 DNA reads as TGTGCCAGCAGTAGCGGGACAACTAACTATGGCTACACCTTC. The rearrangement uses TRBV27 and TRBJ1-2, with a possible D match to TRBD1 (6 bases). This CDR3 has 14 residues. CDR1 and CDR2 from the germline V gene are MNHEY and SMNVEV (reference sequence). The V end was cut by 5 bases, the J end by 0 bases, with 10 bases between.

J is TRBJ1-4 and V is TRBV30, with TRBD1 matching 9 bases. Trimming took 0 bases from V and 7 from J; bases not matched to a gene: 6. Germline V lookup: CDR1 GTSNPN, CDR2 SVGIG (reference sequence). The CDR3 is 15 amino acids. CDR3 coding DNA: TGTGCCTGGAGTGTACGGGGGACAGGGTCTGAAAAACTGTTTTTT. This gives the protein CAWSVRGTGSEKLFF.

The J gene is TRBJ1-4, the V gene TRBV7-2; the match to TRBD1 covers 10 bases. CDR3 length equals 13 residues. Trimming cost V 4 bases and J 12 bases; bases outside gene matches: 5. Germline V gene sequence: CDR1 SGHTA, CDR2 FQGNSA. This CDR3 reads CASSSRDRGQLFF. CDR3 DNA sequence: TGTGCCAGCAGCTCCAGGGACAGGGGCCAACTGTTTTTT.

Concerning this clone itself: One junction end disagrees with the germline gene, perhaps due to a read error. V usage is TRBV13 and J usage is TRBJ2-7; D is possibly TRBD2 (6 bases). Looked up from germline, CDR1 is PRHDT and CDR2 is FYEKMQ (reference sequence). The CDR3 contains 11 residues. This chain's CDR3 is CASSLRQKRDF. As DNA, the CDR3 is TGTGCCAGCAGCTTGCGACAGAAGCGGGACTTC.

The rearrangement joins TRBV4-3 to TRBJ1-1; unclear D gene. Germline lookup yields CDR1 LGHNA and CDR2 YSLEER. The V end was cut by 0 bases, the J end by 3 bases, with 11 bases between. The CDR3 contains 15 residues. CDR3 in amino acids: CASSQDPAGYTEAFF. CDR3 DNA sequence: TGCGCCAGCAGCCAAGATCCGGCCGGCTACACTGAAGCTTTCTTT.